This record covers a single TCR beta chain. The source of the sample is a study of blood T cell repertoires in COVID-19. The overall study: Donors in the United States, Italy and Spain gave samples during acute or convalescent COVID-19. PBMCs, B-cell-depleted T cells, or T cells provided the cDNA or gDNA that made up the material.

Trimming removed 2 bases from V and 1 base from J, with 14 bases in between. The CDR3 has 16 amino acids. Germline CDR1 reads MNHEY; CDR2 reads SVGAGI. The protocol was immunoSEQ multiplex PCR, while the TCRdb copy is restricted to in-frame clones and leaves out a portion. The repertoire holds over 250,000 clones, with 65% to 90% as singletons. The rearrangement links TRBV6-5 to TRBJ1-1, with D hard to call. The sequence was collected from a human donor in a cohort sampled during active COVID-19. Sequencing was done on a sample of peripheral blood. This CDR3 is CASSYLSSGPNTEAFF. CDR3 sequence (DNA): TGTGCCAGCAGTTACCTGTCGAGCGGCCCGAACACTGAAGCTTTCTTT.